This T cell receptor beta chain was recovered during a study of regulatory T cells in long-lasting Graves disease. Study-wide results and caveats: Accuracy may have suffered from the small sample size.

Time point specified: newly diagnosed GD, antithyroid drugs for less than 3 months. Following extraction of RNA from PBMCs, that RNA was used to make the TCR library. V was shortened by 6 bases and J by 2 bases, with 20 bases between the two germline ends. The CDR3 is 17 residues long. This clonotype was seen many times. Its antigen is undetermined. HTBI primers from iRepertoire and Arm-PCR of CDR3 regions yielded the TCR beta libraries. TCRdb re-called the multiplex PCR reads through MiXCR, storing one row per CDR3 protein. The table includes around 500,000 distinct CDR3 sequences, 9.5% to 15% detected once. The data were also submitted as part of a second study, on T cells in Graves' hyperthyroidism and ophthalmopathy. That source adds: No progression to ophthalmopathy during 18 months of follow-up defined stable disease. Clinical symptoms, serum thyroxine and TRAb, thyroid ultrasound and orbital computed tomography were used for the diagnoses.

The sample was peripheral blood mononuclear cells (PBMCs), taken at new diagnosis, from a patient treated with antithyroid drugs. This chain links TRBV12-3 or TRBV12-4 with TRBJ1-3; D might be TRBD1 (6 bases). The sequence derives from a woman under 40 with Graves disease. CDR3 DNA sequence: TGTGCCAGCAGGGCAGCCGGGACATACAGCCCTGGAAACACCATATATTTT. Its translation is CASRAAGTYSPGNTIYF.